This T cell receptor beta chain derives from a study of T cells in Graves' hyperthyroidism and ophthalmopathy. RNA transcripts served as the template for amplifying TCR beta CDR3 regions. HTBI primers were employed in a first-round RT-PCR of the TCR CDR3. TCRdb itself ran the multiplex PCR reads through MiXCR, one entry per CDR3 protein. Of 500,000 to 650,000 distinct CDR3 sequences listed, 12% to 15% are singletons. Deletions cut 1 base from V and 4 bases from J, with 4 bases between. Germline-derived CDR1 and CDR2 are SGHNT and YENEEA. This CDR3 has 13 amino acids. There are many counts of this clonotype.

V and J are TRBV11-3 and TRBJ2-2; D gene unclear. Sequencing was carried out using blood. The TCR sequence derives from a woman aged 35 to 49 with Graves' hyperthyroidism. Written as DNA, the CDR3 is TGTGCCAGCAGCTTAGTGCGCACCGGGGAGCTGTTTTTT. This translates into CASSLVRTGELFF.